These T cell receptor beta chains were read from a single sample in a study of spatial heterogeneity in lung cancer. TCRdb independently ran MiXCR on the 5' RACE reads; one entry per CDR3 protein. The profile shows fewer than 45,000 distinct CDR3 sequences, 6% to 7% of them singletons. The starting material was PBMCs, obtained at surgery. The origin of the receptors is a female donor with early-stage non-small cell lung cancer. The CDR3 runs from the conserved cysteine through the conserved F or W. A D gene is named only where the DNA matches it firmly. Expanded clones are given a class, and other clones once, few, many or no size at all.

cdr3_length: 14; v_call: TRBV6-2/TRBV6-3; j_call: TRBJ1-1; d_call: -; clone_size: -; cdr3_nt: TGTGCCAGCAGTTACTCGTGGGACAACACTGAAGCTTTCTTT; cdr3_aa: CASSYSWDNTEAFF
cdr3_length: 13; v_call: TRBV7-2; j_call: TRBJ1-2; d_call: TRBD1; clone_size: -; cdr3_nt: TGTGCCAGCAGCTCCGACAGGGATAGAGGCTACACCTTC; cdr3_aa: CASSSDRDRGYTF
cdr3_length: 12; v_call: TRBV11-2; j_call: TRBJ2-3; d_call: -; clone_size: many; cdr3_nt: TGTGCCAGCAGCCTCATTCCGGATACGCAGTATTTT; cdr3_aa: CASSLIPDTQYF
cdr3_length: 12; v_call: TRBV3-1; j_call: TRBJ1-5; d_call: -; clone_size: many; cdr3_nt: TGTGCCAGCAGCCAAGACCATCAGCCCCAGCATTTT; cdr3_aa: CASSQDHQPQHF
cdr3_length: 12; v_call: TRBV19; j_call: TRBJ1-1; d_call: -; clone_size: few; cdr3_nt: TGTGCCAGTAGTACAGGCTTGACTGAAGCTTTCTTT; cdr3_aa: CASSTGLTEAFF
cdr3_length: 16; v_call: TRBV7-2; j_call: TRBJ2-2; d_call: TRBD2; clone_size: -; cdr3_nt: TGTGCCAGCAGCTTAGTGGGGACTAGCGGGCGCGGGGAGCTGTTTTTT; cdr3_aa: CASSLVGTSGRGELFF
cdr3_length: 13; v_call: TRBV28; j_call: TRBJ1-2; d_call: -; clone_size: few; cdr3_nt: TGTGCCAGCAGTCCCCCAGCCACGGGAGGCTACACCTTC; cdr3_aa: CASSPPATGGYTF
cdr3_length: 12; v_call: TRBV28; j_call: TRBJ1-4; d_call: -; clone_size: many; cdr3_nt: TGTGCCAGCAGCGCAACTAATGAAAAACTGTTTTTT; cdr3_aa: CASSATNEKLFF
cdr3_length: 13; v_call: TRBV2; j_call: TRBJ2-3; d_call: TRBD2; clone_size: many; cdr3_nt: TGTGCCGCCCGACTAGCGAGCACAGATACGCAGTATTTT; cdr3_aa: CAARLASTDTQYF
cdr3_length: 14; v_call: TRBV20-1; j_call: TRBJ2-3; d_call: TRBD2; clone_size: few; cdr3_nt: TGCAGTGCCCGGACTAGCGGGGGAATAGATACGCAGTATTTT; cdr3_aa: CSARTSGGIDTQYF
cdr3_length: 14; v_call: TRBV20-1; j_call: TRBJ2-5; d_call: -; clone_size: many; cdr3_nt: TGCAGTGCTACTGGCATGGCAGCGGAAGAGACCCAGTACTTC; cdr3_aa: CSATGMAAEETQYF
cdr3_length: 15; v_call: TRBV6-2/TRBV6-3; j_call: TRBJ2-7; d_call: -; clone_size: many; cdr3_nt: TGTGCCAGCAGCCGCTTTGGGGAGTATAAGTACGAGCAGTACTTC; cdr3_aa: CASSRFGEYKYEQYF
cdr3_length: 15; v_call: TRBV18; j_call: TRBJ2-1; d_call: -; clone_size: -; cdr3_nt: TGTGCCAGCTCACCACCGGGGAACCTTTACAATGAGCAGTTCTTC; cdr3_aa: CASSPPGNLYNEQFF
cdr3_length: 14; v_call: TRBV4-3; j_call: TRBJ1-2; d_call: -; clone_size: few; cdr3_nt: TGCGCCAGCAGCCAAGCTGGGGGGGCCCGTGGCTACACCTTC; cdr3_aa: CASSQAGGARGYTF
cdr3_length: 16; v_call: TRBV6-2/TRBV6-3; j_call: TRBJ2-5; d_call: -; clone_size: few; cdr3_nt: TGTGCCAGCACCTACGGCAGGGGAACGAGGGGGGAGACCCAGTACTTC; cdr3_aa: CASTYGRGTRGETQYF
cdr3_length: 16; v_call: TRBV5-4; j_call: TRBJ2-3; d_call: -; clone_size: few; cdr3_nt: TGTGCCAGCAGCTTGGGGACAGGCGCACGGGGGGATACGCAGTATTTT; cdr3_aa: CASSLGTGARGDTQYF
cdr3_length: 15; v_call: TRBV7-2; j_call: TRBJ1-6; d_call: TRBD1; clone_size: many; cdr3_nt: TGTGCCAGCAGCCCGAGGACAGGGGGTAATTCACCCCTCCACTTT; cdr3_aa: CASSPRTGGNSPLHF
cdr3_length: 12; v_call: TRBV14; j_call: TRBJ1-3; d_call: -; clone_size: many; cdr3_nt: TGTGCCAGCAGCCTCGTTGGAAACACCATATATTTT; cdr3_aa: CASSLVGNTIYF
cdr3_length: 15; v_call: TRBV7-9; j_call: TRBJ2-7; d_call: TRBD1; clone_size: many; cdr3_nt: TGTGCCAGCAGCTTCGGACAGGCTCTCACCTACGAGCAGTACTTC; cdr3_aa: CASSFGQALTYEQYF
cdr3_length: 14; v_call: TRBV14; j_call: TRBJ2-3; d_call: -; clone_size: many; cdr3_nt: TGTGCCAGCTCCCTTTTCCTGGGTGCAGATACGCAGTATTTT; cdr3_aa: CASSLFLGADTQYF
cdr3_length: 18; v_call: TRBV24-1; j_call: TRBJ1-1; d_call: -; clone_size: many; cdr3_nt: TGTGCCACCAGGGGGATACCGGGACCTAGAATCGGAAACACTGAAGCTTTCTTT; cdr3_aa: CATRGIPGPRIGNTEAFF
cdr3_length: 15; v_call: TRBV29-1; j_call: TRBJ2-3; d_call: -; clone_size: many; cdr3_nt: TGCAGCGTTGAAGATCTAGGGGTGGCCACAGATACGCAGTATTTT; cdr3_aa: CSVEDLGVATDTQYF
cdr3_length: 15; v_call: TRBV5-1; j_call: TRBJ1-3; d_call: TRBD1; clone_size: many; cdr3_nt: TGCGCCAGCAGCTTGGACAGGGGGACTGGAAACACCATATATTTT; cdr3_aa: CASSLDRGTGNTIYF
cdr3_length: 15; v_call: TRBV5-1; j_call: TRBJ1-4; d_call: -; clone_size: few; cdr3_nt: TGCGCCAGCAGCCCCAACGGGTTGGCGAATGAAAAACTGTTTTTT; cdr3_aa: CASSPNGLANEKLFF
cdr3_length: 15; v_call: TRBV3-1; j_call: TRBJ2-2; d_call: -; clone_size: few; cdr3_nt: TGTGCCAGCAGCCAAGCTAGCGCGAACACCGGGGAGCTGTTTTTT; cdr3_aa: CASSQASANTGELFF
cdr3_length: 13; v_call: TRBV12-5; j_call: TRBJ2-1; d_call: -; clone_size: -; cdr3_nt: TGTGCTAGTGGAATGACAGAGTACAATGAGCAGTTCTTC; cdr3_aa: CASGMTEYNEQFF
cdr3_length: 14; v_call: TRBV7-9; j_call: TRBJ1-1; d_call: TRBD1; clone_size: -; cdr3_nt: TGTGCCAGCAGCTTTACAGGGGATAGCACTGAAGCTTTCTTT; cdr3_aa: CASSFTGDSTEAFF
cdr3_length: 16; v_call: TRBV7-9; j_call: TRBJ1-4; d_call: TRBD1; clone_size: -; cdr3_nt: TGTGCCAGCAGCTTAGCAGGGGGCGCGCCTAATGAAAAACTGTTTTTT; cdr3_aa: CASSLAGGAPNEKLFF
cdr3_length: 14; v_call: TRBV7-9; j_call: TRBJ1-1; d_call: -; clone_size: many; cdr3_nt: TGTGCCAGCAGCTTAGCATCGGGACCTGATGAAGCTTTCTTT; cdr3_aa: CASSLASGPDEAFF
cdr3_length: 14; v_call: TRBV19; j_call: TRBJ1-1; d_call: TRBD1; clone_size: -; cdr3_nt: TGTGCCAGTACCCAGGGGGCAAGGAACACTGAAGCTTTCTTT; cdr3_aa: CASTQGARNTEAFF
cdr3_length: 13; v_call: TRBV6-2/TRBV6-3; j_call: TRBJ1-2; d_call: TRBD1; clone_size: many; cdr3_nt: TGTGCCAGCAGCTCGAGGGGGCCCGGAGGCTACACCTTC; cdr3_aa: CASSSRGPGGYTF
cdr3_length: 12; v_call: TRBV5-6; j_call: TRBJ2-7; d_call: -; clone_size: many; cdr3_nt: TGTGCCAGCAGCTTTACGGGGATGGAGCAGTACTTC; cdr3_aa: CASSFTGMEQYF
cdr3_length: 12; v_call: TRBV20-1; j_call: TRBJ2-3; d_call: TRBD2; clone_size: many; cdr3_nt: TGCAGTGCCGCGCCGGGACTAGCGCTGCAGTATTTT; cdr3_aa: CSAAPGLALQYF
cdr3_length: 14; v_call: TRBV7-9; j_call: TRBJ2-2; d_call: -; clone_size: many; cdr3_nt: TGTGCCAGCCGCACCCCCCCGGGGACCGGGGAGCTGTTTTTT; cdr3_aa: CASRTPPGTGELFF
cdr3_length: 15; v_call: TRBV20-1; j_call: TRBJ2-1; d_call: -; clone_size: -; cdr3_nt: TGCAGTGCTCACGGTGGGGGGGCCAGGAGGGATGAGCAGTTCTTC; cdr3_aa: CSAHGGGARRDEQFF
cdr3_length: 17; v_call: TRBV5-1; j_call: TRBJ1-1; d_call: -; clone_size: few; cdr3_nt: TGCGCCAGCAGCCTAGGGCACGGGTCAGGAGATGCCCGTGAAGCTTTCTTT; cdr3_aa: CASSLGHGSGDAREAFF
cdr3_length: 16; v_call: TRBV7-9; j_call: TRBJ2-7; d_call: TRBD1; clone_size: -; cdr3_nt: TGTGCCAGCAGCCAGCAGACAGGGGGAACTGCCTACGAGCAGTACTTC; cdr3_aa: CASSQQTGGTAYEQYF
cdr3_length: 14; v_call: TRBV4-1; j_call: TRBJ1-2; d_call: -; clone_size: -; cdr3_nt: TGCGCCAGCTCCACCCCCGGGGAAGTGTATGGCTACACCTTC; cdr3_aa: CASSTPGEVYGYTF
cdr3_length: 12; v_call: TRBV7-2; j_call: TRBJ1-2; d_call: -; clone_size: few; cdr3_nt: TGTGCCAGCAGCTTTGGTGCCTATGGCTACACCTTC; cdr3_aa: CASSFGAYGYTF
cdr3_length: 14; v_call: TRBV9; j_call: TRBJ2-5; d_call: -; clone_size: many; cdr3_nt: TGTGCCAGCAGCACCAACGACGGACAAGAGACCCAGTACTTC; cdr3_aa: CASSTNDGQETQYF
cdr3_length: 14; v_call: TRBV5-1; j_call: TRBJ2-5; d_call: -; clone_size: few; cdr3_nt: TGCGCCAGCAGCTTGGTCCCCAACCAAGAGACCCAGTACTTC; cdr3_aa: CASSLVPNQETQYF
cdr3_length: 14; v_call: TRBV6-5; j_call: TRBJ1-2; d_call: TRBD1; clone_size: -; cdr3_nt: TGTGCCAGCATAGGTCCAGGGGGATACTATGGCTACACCTTC; cdr3_aa: CASIGPGGYYGYTF
cdr3_length: 15; v_call: TRBV20-1; j_call: TRBJ2-7; d_call: TRBD2; clone_size: many; cdr3_nt: TGCAGTGCTTGGACTAGCGGGGGGTCTACCTACGAGCAGTACTTC; cdr3_aa: CSAWTSGGSTYEQYF
cdr3_length: 15; v_call: TRBV20-1; j_call: TRBJ2-3; d_call: TRBD2; clone_size: -; cdr3_nt: TGCAGTGCCCCAGATAGCGGGAGCTTCACAGATACGCAGTATTTT; cdr3_aa: CSAPDSGSFTDTQYF
cdr3_length: 15; v_call: TRBV5-1; j_call: TRBJ2-2; d_call: TRBD1; clone_size: many; cdr3_nt: TGCGCCAGCAGCTGGGACAGGGGGAACACCGGGGAGCTGTTTTTT; cdr3_aa: CASSWDRGNTGELFF
cdr3_length: 15; v_call: TRBV6-2/TRBV6-3; j_call: TRBJ2-7; d_call: TRBD1; clone_size: -; cdr3_nt: TGTGCCAGCATAACAAACAGGGGGCCATCCTACGAGCAGTACTTC; cdr3_aa: CASITNRGPSYEQYF
cdr3_length: 15; v_call: TRBV6-2/TRBV6-3; j_call: TRBJ2-2; d_call: -; clone_size: few; cdr3_nt: TGTGCCAGCAGTTACGATGGGCGGGGCACCGGGGAGCTGTTTTTT; cdr3_aa: CASSYDGRGTGELFF
cdr3_length: 13; v_call: TRBV19; j_call: TRBJ1-1; d_call: -; clone_size: -; cdr3_nt: TGTGCCAGTAAGGGGAAGGGGAACACTGAAGCTTTCTTT; cdr3_aa: CASKGKGNTEAFF
cdr3_length: 14; v_call: TRBV20-1; j_call: TRBJ2-5; d_call: -; clone_size: -; cdr3_nt: TGCAGTGCTACCCCCGCCCAGGTCCAAGAGACCCAGTACTTC; cdr3_aa: CSATPAQVQETQYF
cdr3_length: 14; v_call: TRBV4-2; j_call: TRBJ2-7; d_call: -; clone_size: -; cdr3_nt: TGTGCCAGCAGCCAAGAGGGTATCGGGTACGAGCAGTACTTC; cdr3_aa: CASSQEGIGYEQYF
cdr3_length: 15; v_call: TRBV15; j_call: TRBJ2-1; d_call: -; clone_size: few; cdr3_nt: TGTGCCACCAGCAGAGATAGGCGGGAATACAATGAGCAGTTCTTC; cdr3_aa: CATSRDRREYNEQFF
cdr3_length: 17; v_call: TRBV19; j_call: TRBJ2-2; d_call: TRBD2; clone_size: many; cdr3_nt: TGTGCCAGTAGTAGGGGACTAGCGGGGCCGAACACCGGGGAGCTGTTTTTT; cdr3_aa: CASSRGLAGPNTGELFF
cdr3_length: 15; v_call: TRBV12-3/TRBV12-4; j_call: TRBJ2-5; d_call: TRBD2; clone_size: few; cdr3_nt: TGTGCCAGCAGTCCACTCGGGACTAGTATTGAGACCCAGTACTTC; cdr3_aa: CASSPLGTSIETQYF
cdr3_length: 15; v_call: TRBV12-3/TRBV12-4; j_call: TRBJ2-3; d_call: TRBD2; clone_size: -; cdr3_nt: TGTGCCAGCAGTTTTAGCGGGGGACGAGCTGATACGCAGTATTTT; cdr3_aa: CASSFSGGRADTQYF
cdr3_length: 14; v_call: TRBV20-1; j_call: TRBJ1-1; d_call: TRBD1; clone_size: few; cdr3_nt: TGCAGTGCTAGACCCCAGGGGGCAGGGACTGAAGCTTTCTTT; cdr3_aa: CSARPQGAGTEAFF